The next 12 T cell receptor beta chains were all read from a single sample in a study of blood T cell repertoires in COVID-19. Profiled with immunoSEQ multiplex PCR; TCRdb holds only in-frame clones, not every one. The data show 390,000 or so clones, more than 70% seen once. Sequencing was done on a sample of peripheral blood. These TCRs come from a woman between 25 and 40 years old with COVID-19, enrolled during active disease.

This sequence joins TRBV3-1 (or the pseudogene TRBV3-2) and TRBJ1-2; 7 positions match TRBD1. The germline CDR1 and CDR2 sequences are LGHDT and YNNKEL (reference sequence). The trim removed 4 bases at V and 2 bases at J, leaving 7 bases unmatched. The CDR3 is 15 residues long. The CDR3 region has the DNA TGTGCCAGCAGCCGGGGACGGACAGGCAACTATGGCTACACCTTC. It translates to CASSRGRTGNYGYTF.

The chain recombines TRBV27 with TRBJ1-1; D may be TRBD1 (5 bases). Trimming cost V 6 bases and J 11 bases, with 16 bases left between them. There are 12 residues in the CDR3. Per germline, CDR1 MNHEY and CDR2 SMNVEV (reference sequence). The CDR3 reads CASSHRGVGAFF. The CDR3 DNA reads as TGTGCCAGCAGCCACCGGGGGGTTGGTGCTTTCTTT.

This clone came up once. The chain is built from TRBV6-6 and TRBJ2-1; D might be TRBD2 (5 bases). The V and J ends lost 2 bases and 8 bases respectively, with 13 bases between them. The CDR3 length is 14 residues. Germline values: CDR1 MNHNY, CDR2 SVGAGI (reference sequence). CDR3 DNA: TGTGCCAGCAGTTACGGGGAGTGGGGTGATGAGCAGTTCTTC. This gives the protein CASSYGEWGDEQFF.

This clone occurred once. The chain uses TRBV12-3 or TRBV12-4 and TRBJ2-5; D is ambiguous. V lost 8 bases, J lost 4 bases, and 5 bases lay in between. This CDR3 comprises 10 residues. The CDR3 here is CASARETQYF. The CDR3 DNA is TGTGCCAGCGCGAGAGAGACCCAGTACTTC.

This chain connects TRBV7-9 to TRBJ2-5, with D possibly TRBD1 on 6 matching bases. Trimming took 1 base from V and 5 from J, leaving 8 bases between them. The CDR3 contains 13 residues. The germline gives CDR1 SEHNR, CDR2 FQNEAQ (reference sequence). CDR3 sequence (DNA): TGTGCCAGCAGCTTAGGGGGGCGGGAGACCCAGTACTTC. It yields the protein CASSLGGRETQYF.

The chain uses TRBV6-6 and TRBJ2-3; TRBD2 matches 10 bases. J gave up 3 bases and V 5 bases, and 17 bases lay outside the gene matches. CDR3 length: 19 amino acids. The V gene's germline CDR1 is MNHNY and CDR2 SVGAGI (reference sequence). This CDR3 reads CASSRVHPSVGLATDTQYF. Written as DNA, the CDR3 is TGTGCCAGCAGTCGCGTCCATCCGTCGGTGGGACTAGCGACAGATACGCAGTATTTT.

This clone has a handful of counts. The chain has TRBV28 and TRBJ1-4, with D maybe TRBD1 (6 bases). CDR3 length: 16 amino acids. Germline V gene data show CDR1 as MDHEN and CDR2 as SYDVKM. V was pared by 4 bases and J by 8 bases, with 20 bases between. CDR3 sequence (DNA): TGTGCCAGCAGTTCCCAGCGGGGGCAGGGGTCCGAAAAACTGTTTTTT. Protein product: CASSSQRGQGSEKLFF.

Here the CDR3 reads CASSPQGPEAFF. Here the CDR3 DNA reads TGTGCCAGCAGCCCACAGGGGCCTGAAGCTTTCTTT. The chain uses TRBV9 and TRBJ1-1; 7 nucleotides align to TRBD1. The germline V gene has CDR1 SGDLS and CDR2 YYNGEE. V dropped 4 bases and J dropped 6; count of bases not matched to a gene: 3. The CDR3 is 12 residues long.

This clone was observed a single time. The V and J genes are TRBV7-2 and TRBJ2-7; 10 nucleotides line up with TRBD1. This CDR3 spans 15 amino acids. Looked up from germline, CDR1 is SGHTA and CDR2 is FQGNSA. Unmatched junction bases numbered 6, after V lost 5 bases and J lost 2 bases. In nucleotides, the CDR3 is TGTGCCAGCAGCGCCGCGGACAGGGGGACCTACGAGCAGTACTTC. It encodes CASSAADRGTYEQYF.

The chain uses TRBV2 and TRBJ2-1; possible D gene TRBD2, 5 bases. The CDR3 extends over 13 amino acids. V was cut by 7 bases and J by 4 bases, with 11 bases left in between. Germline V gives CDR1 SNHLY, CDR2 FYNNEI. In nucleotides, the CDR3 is TGTGCCAGCATGGGAGTGGGGTACAATGAGCAGTTCTTC. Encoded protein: CASMGVGYNEQFF.

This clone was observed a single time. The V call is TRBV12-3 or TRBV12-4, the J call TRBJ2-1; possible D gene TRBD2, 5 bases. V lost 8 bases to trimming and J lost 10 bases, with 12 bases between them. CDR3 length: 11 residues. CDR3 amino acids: CASSSSGEQFF. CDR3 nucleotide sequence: TGTGCCAGCTCCTCTTCGGGGGAGCAGTTCTTC.

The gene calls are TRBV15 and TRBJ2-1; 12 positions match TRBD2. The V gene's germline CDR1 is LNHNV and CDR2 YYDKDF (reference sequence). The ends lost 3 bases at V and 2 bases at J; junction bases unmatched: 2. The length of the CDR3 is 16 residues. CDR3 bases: TGTGCCACCAGCAGGGGACTAGCGGGCGCCTACAATGAGCAGTTCTTC. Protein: CATSRGLAGAYNEQFF.